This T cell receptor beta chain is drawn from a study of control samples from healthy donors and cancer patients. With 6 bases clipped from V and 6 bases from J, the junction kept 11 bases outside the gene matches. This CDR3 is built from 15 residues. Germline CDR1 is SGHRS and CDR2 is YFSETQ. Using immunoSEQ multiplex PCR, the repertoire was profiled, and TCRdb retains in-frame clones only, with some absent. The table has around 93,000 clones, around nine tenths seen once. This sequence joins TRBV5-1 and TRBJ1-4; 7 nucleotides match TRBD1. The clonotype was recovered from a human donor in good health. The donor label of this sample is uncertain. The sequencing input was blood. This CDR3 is CASKGLPGGYEKLFF. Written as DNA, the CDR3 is TGCGCCAGCAAAGGGCTCCCAGGGGGTTATGAAAAACTGTTTTTT.